This TCR beta chain was profiled in a study of T cell repertoires in cytomegalovirus infection (dated by TCRdb to the late 2010s). Context from the whole study: Donor HLA type was relevant to the analysis, because carriage of CMV infection together with the matching HLA type was indicated by public TCR beta signatures. General findings and caveats noted by the study authors: Cumulative frequency of public TCR beta family members discriminated carriers of CMV infection plus the relevant HLA type in this cohort and an independent 352-donor cohort. The ex vivo response was dominated by HLA-C-restricted CMV-specific TCR beta clonotypes, and the single most frequent clonotype in two of eight donors was supplied by these HLA-C-restricted clonotypes.

Comment on this clonotype: Its antigen is not yet known. The record has no base qualities; no much larger clone is one base away.

The CDR1 and CDR2 encoded by the germline V gene (reference sequence) are SEHNR and FQNEAQ. The V end loses 6 bases and the J end loses 6 bases, and a stretch of 28 bases separates them. The CDR3 contains 18 residues, cysteine and phenylalanine counted. The retained sequence is limited to the CDR3, 54 bases, with the frame set at the first base. This sample was sequenced with an Illumina HiSeq 1500. TCRdb took the public reads, trimmed them with fastp at Q25, ran MiXCR for clone calling and kept in-frame beta chains. Duplicate CDR3 protein sequences are folded into a single record with the most common DNA and genes. The sample has hundreds of thousands of distinct CDR3 sequences on record, about a sixth of them singletons. 8.7% of the sample belongs to the ten largest clones.

Source material: PBMCs. This chain is built from TRBV7-9 and TRBJ2-3; too little of a D gene remains to name it. The clonotype comes from a human donor in good health (CMV status not recorded). Some clones in this sample may be carry-over from other donors' samples. CDR3 sequence: CASRVVPHYQLDSDTQYF. Read as DNA, the sequence is TGTGCCAGCAGGGTCGTCCCCCACTACCAGCTTGATTCGGATACGCAGTATTTT.